The 8 T cell receptor beta chains below come from one sample, sequenced in a study of blood T cell repertoires in COVID-19. Generated by immunoSEQ multiplex PCR, the TCRdb table keeps only in-frame clones and is missing some. The sample lists about 340,000 clones, 80% to 90% occurring once. Sequencing was done on a sample of peripheral blood. The origin of the receptors is a woman in her sixties with COVID-19, enrolled during active disease.

The chain has TRBV11-3 and TRBJ1-1; 7 positions match TRBD1. From germline, CDR1 is SGHNT and CDR2 YENEEA. V lost 5 bases to trimming and J lost 10 bases; unmatched junction nucleotides: 7. CDR3 length equals 12 residues. CDR3 sequence reads: CASSARQGRAFF. CDR3 coding DNA: TGTGCCAGCAGCGCCCGACAGGGACGAGCTTTCTTT.

The genes are TRBV27 and TRBJ1-6; TRBD1 might be the D (6 bases). The V gene's germline CDR1 is MNHEY and CDR2 SMNVEV (reference sequence). Trimming left V 2 bases short and J 5 bases short, with 19 bases between. CDR3 length: 18 amino acids. The CDR3 nucleotides are TGTGCCAGCAGTTTAAGTCCGACCCCGGCAGGGGATAATTCACCCCTCCACTTT. It translates to CASSLSPTPAGDNSPLHF.

The CDR3 DNA is TGTGCCAGCAGCTTAGATAGGGGGCTTCAGCCCCAGCATTTT. Translated: CASSLDRGLQPQHF. The V and J genes are TRBV7-2 and TRBJ1-5; 7 bases line up with TRBD1. CDR3 length equals 14 residues. V shed 1 base, J shed 6 bases, and the junction held 3 bases outside the gene matches. The V gene's germline CDR1 is SGHTA and CDR2 FQGNSA.

The rearrangement links TRBV7-6 to TRBJ2-3; 9 bases agree with TRBD2. Losses at the gene ends were 1 base for V and 3 bases for J; bases not matched to a gene: 8. The germline V gene has CDR1 SGHVS and CDR2 FNYEAQ. The CDR3 has 17 residues. The CDR3 DNA reads as TGTGCCAGCAGCTTAGAGGTTGAGCGGGGGGCGACAGATACGCAGTATTTT. As protein: CASSLEVERGATDTQYF.

The chain recombines TRBV30 with TRBJ1-1; D is uncertain. The germline V gene encodes CDR1 GTSNPN and CDR2 SVGIG (reference sequence). Trimming removed 3 bases from V and 6 bases from J, with 17 bases in between. This CDR3 has 14 residues. The CDR3 DNA follows: TGTGCCTGGAGCGCGGTTACCCCTGACGCTGAAGCTTTCTTT. This encodes CAWSAVTPDAEAFF.

This chain uses TRBV19 with TRBJ1-1; D is perhaps TRBD1 (6 bases). The CDR3 loop spans 17 amino acids. V was clipped by 4 bases and J by 3 bases, with 21 bases between them. Germline V gene lookup returns CDR1 LNHDA and CDR2 SQIVND (reference sequence). In DNA, the CDR3 is TGTGCCAGTAGTAGTTTTTGGGCAGGGGCCGGCGACACTGAAGCTTTCTTT. It yields the protein CASSSFWAGAGDTEAFF.

The chain uses TRBV6-1 and TRBJ2-5, with 10 nucleotides matching TRBD2. V lost 2 bases to trimming and J lost 0 bases; unmatched junction nucleotides: 0. Germline CDR1 and CDR2: MNHNS and SASEGT. The CDR3 sequence is 15 residues long. CDR3: CASSELAGDQETQYF. The CDR3 coding sequence is TGTGCCAGCAGTGAACTAGCGGGGGACCAAGAGACCCAGTACTTC.

As to this clone: Distinct nucleotide sequences in the sample also encode this CDR3. This sequence joins TRBV7-9 and TRBJ1-2, with 7 bases fitting TRBD1. Germline trimming cut 3 bases from V and 4 bases from J; bases unmatched to any gene: 2. CDR1 is SEHNR, CDR2 FQNEAQ, per germline (reference sequence). The CDR3 runs 13 residues. The CDR3 region has the DNA TGTGCCAGCAGCTTGAGACAGGGCTATGGCTACACCTTC. Translating it yields CASSLRQGYGYTF. The full variable domain, with the rest looked up from reference TRBV7-9 and TRBJ1-2, is DTGVSQNPRHKITKRGQNVTFRCDPISEHNRLYWYRQTLGQGPEFLTYFQNEAQLEKSRLLSDRFSAERPKGSFSTLEIQRTEQGDSAMYLCASSLRQGYGYTFGSGTRLTVV.